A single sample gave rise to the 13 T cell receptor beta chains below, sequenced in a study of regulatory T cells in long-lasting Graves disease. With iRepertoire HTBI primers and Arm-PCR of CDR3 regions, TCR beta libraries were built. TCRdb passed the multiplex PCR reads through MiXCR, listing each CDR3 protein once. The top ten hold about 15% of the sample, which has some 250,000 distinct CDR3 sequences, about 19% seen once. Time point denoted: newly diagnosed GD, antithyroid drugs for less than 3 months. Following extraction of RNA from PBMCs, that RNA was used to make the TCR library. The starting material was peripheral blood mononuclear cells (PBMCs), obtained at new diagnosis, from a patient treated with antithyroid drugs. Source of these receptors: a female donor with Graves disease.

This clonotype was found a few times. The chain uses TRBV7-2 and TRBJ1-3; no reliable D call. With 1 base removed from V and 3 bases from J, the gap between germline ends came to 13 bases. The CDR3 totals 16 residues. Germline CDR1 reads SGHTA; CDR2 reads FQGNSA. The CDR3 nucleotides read TGTGCCAGCAGCTTAGGGCCCCTACTGGGTGGAAACACCATATATTTT. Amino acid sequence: CASSLGPLLGGNTIYF.

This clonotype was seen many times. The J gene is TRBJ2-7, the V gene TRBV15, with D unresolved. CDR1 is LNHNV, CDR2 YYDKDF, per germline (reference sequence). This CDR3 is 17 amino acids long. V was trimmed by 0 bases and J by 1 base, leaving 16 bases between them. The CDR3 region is CATSRDSRLQRSYEQYF. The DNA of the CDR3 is TGTGCCACCAGCAGAGATTCACGCCTACAAAGATCCTACGAGCAGTACTTC.

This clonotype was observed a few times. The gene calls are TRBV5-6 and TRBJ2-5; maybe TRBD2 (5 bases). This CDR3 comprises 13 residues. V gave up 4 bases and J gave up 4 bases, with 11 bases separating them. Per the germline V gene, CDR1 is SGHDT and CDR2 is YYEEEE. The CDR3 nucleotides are TGTGCCAGCAGCGCACAGAGCGGAGAGACCCAGTACTTC. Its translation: CASSAQSGETQYF.

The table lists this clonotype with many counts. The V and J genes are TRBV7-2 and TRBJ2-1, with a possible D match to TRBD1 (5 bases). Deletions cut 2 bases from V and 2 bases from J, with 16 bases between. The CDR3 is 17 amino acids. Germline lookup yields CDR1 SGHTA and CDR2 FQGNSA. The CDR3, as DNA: TGTGCCAGCAGCTTACAAGTGGCGGACAATACCTACAATGAGCAGTTCTTC. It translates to CASSLQVADNTYNEQFF.

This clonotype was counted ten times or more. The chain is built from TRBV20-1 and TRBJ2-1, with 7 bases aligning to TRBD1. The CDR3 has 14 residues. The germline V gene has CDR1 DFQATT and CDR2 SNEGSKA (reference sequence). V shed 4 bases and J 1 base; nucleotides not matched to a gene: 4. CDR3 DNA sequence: TGCAGTGCTACGGACAGGCGTTCCTACAATGAGCAGTTCTTC. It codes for CSATDRRSYNEQFF.

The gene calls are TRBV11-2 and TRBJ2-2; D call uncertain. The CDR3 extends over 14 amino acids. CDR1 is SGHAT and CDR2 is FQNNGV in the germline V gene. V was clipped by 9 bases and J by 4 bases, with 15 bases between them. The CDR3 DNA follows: TGTGCCAGTATGGCTCTCATTTCCACCGGGGAGCTGTTTTTT. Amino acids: CASMALISTGELFF.

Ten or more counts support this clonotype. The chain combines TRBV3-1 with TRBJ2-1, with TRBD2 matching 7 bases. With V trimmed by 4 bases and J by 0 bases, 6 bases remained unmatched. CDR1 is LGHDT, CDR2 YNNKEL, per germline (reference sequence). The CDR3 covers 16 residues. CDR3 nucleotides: TGTGCCAGCAGCCCGCGGGGCGGGAGCTCCTACAATGAGCAGTTCTTC. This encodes CASSPRGGSSYNEQFF.

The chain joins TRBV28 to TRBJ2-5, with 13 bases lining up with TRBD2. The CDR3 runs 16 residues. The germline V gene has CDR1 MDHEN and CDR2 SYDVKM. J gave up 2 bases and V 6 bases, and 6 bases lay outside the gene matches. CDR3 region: CASRTTSGGAQETQYF. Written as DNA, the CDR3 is TGTGCCAGCAGGACTACTAGCGGGGGGGCACAAGAGACCCAGTACTTC. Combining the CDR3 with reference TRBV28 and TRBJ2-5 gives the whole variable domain DVKVTQSSRYLVKRTGEKVFLECVQDMDHENMFWYRQDPGLGLRLIYFSYDVKMKEKGDIPEGYSVSREKKERFSLILESASTNQTSMYLCASRTTSGGAQETQYFGPGTRLLVL.

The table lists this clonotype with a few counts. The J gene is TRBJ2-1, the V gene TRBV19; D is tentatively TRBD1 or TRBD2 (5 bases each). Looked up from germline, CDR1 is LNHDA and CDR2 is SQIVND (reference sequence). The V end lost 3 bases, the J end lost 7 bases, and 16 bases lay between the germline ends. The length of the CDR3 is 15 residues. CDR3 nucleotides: TGTGCCAGTAGTATGTGGGGGAGTGGTAAGAATGAGCAGTTCTTC. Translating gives CASSMWGSGKNEQFF. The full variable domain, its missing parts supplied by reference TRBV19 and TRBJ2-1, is DGGITQSPKYLFRKEGQNVTLSCEQNLNHDAMYWYRQDPGQGLRLIYYSQIVNDFQKGDIAEGYSVSREKKESFPLTVTSAQKNPTAFYLCASSMWGSGKNEQFFGPGTRLTVL.

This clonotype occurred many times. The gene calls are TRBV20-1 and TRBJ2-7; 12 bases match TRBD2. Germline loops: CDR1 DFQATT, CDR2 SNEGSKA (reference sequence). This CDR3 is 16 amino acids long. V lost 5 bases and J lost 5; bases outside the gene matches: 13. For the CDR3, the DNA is TGCAGTGCTGAAACGCCCAGACTAGCGGGAGATAACGAGCAGTACTTC. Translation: CSAETPRLAGDNEQYF.

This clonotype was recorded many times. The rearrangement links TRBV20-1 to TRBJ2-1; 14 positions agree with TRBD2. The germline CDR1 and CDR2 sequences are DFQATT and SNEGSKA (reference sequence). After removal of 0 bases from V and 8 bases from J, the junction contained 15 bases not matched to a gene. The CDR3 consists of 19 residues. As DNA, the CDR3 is TGCAGTGCTAGAGATCCGACTAGCGGGGGGGGCACCTCGGTGGATGAGCAGTTCTTC. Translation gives CSARDPTSGGGTSVDEQFF.

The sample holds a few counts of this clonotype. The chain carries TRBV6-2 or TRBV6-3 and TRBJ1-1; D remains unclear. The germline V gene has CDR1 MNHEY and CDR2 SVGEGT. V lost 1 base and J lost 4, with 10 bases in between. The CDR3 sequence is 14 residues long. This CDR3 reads CASSYWGTATEAFF. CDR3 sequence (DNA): TGTGCCAGCAGTTACTGGGGAACGGCCACTGAAGCTTTCTTT.

CDR3 amino acids: CASSKGNRARNSPLHF. CDR3 nucleotide sequence: TGTGCCAGCAGCAAAGGCAACAGGGCCCGTAATTCACCCCTCCACTTT. V and J are TRBV11-3 and TRBJ1-6; D is possibly TRBD1 (6 bases). Germline assignment: CDR1 SGHNT and CDR2 YENEEA. CDR3 length: 16 residues. The V and J ends lost 5 bases and 6 bases respectively, with 17 bases between them.